These 3 T cell receptor beta chains came from one sample sequenced in a study of CD39 and CD103 CD8 tumor-infiltrating T cells. Sequencing was performed with immunoSEQ multiplex PCR; in TCRdb, only in-frame clones are kept and a portion is missing. The sample yields over 950 clones, 65% to 80% seen once. The sample consisted of CD39- CD103- CD8+ T cells sorted from the tumor. Subset in this sample: CD103-CD39- double-negative CD45RA- CD8 T cells. All receptors come from a human donor with ovarian cancer.

The chain couples TRBV29-1 to TRBJ2-2, with unresolved D. The CDR3 contains 14 residues. Trimming shortened V by 6 bases and J by 2 bases, and 13 bases separated the two germline ends. From germline, CDR1 is SQVTM and CDR2 ANQGSEA. In DNA, the CDR3 is TGCAGCGTCGTAGGAGACTTTAACACCGGGGAGCTGTTTTTT. Translated: CSVVGDFNTGELFF.

V and J are TRBV28 and TRBJ2-1, with TRBD1 matching 9 bases. CDR1 and CDR2 from the germline V gene are MDHEN and SYDVKM. The J segment lost 9 bases and the V segment lost 6 bases, leaving 15 bases of the junction unmatched. The CDR3 contains 16 residues. Here the CDR3 reads CASSAGSGQGHREQFF. The CDR3 DNA follows: TGTGCCAGCAGCGCCGGGTCGGGACAGGGTCATCGTGAGCAGTTCTTC.

This clone was counted a few times. The gene calls are TRBV30 and TRBJ1-1; a weak D match, TRBD1 (6 bases). V was shortened by 6 bases and J by 4 bases, with 12 bases between the two germline ends. CDR3 length: 12 residues. Germline V lookup: CDR1 GTSNPN, CDR2 SVGIG (reference sequence). In nucleotides, the CDR3 is TGTGCCTGCAGACAACAGGGCACTGAAGCTTTCTTT. Protein product: CACRQQGTEAFF.